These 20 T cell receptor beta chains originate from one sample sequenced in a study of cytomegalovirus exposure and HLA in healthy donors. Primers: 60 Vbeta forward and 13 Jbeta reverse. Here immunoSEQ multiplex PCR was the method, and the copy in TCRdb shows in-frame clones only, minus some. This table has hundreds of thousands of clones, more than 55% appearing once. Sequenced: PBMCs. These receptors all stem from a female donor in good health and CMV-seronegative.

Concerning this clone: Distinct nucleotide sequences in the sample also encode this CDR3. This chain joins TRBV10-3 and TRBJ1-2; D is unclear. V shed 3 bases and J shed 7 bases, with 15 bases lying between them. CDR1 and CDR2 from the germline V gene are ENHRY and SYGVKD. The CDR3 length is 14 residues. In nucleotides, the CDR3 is TGTGCCATCAGTGACCCCGGGAGGAAAGCTGGCTACACCTTC. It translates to CAISDPGRKAGYTF.

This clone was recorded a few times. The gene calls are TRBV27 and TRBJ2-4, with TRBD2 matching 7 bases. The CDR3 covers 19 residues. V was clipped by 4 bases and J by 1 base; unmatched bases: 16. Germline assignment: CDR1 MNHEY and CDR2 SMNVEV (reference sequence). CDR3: CASSSGRVVNNVAKNIQYF. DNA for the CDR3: TGTGCCAGCAGTTCTGGGAGGGTGGTCAACAACGTGGCCAAAAACATTCAGTACTTC.

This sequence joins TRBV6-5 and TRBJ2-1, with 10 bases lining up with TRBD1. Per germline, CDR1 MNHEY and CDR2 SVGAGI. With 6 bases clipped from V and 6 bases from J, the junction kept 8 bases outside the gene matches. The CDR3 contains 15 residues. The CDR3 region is CASSPGTGAINEQFF. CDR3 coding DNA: TGTGCCAGCAGCCCCGGGACAGGGGCCATCAATGAGCAGTTCTTC.

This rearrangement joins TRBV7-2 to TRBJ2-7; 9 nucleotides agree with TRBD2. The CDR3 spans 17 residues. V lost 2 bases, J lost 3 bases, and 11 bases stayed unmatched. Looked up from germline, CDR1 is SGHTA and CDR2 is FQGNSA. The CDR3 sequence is CASSLRELAGPFYEQYF. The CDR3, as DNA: TGTGCCAGCAGCTTAAGGGAGCTAGCGGGGCCCTTCTACGAGCAGTACTTC.

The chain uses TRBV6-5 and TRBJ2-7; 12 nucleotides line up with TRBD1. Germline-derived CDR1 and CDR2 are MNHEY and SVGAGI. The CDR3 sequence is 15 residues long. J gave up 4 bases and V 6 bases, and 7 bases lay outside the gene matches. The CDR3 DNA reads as TGTGCCAGCAGAATGGGGACAGGGGGCTGGTACGAGCAGTACTTC. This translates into CASRMGTGGWYEQYF.

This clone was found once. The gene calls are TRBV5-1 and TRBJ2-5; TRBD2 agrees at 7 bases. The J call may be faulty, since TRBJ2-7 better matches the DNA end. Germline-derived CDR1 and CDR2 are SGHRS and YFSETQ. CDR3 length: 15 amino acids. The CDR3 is CASSPGTISSYEQYF. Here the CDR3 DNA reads TGCGCCAGCAGCCCCGGGACTATCAGCTCCTACGAGCAGTACTTC.

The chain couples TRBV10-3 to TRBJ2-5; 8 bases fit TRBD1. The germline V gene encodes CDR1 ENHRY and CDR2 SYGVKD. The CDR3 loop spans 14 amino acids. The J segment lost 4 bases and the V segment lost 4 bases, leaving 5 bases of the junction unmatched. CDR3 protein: CAISGSDRVETQYF. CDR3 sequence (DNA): TGTGCCATCAGTGGTTCGGACAGGGTAGAGACCCAGTACTTC.

The CDR3: CASSGDYLAGELFF. As DNA, the CDR3 is TGTGCCAGTAGTGGGGACTACCTCGCTGGGGAGCTGTTTTTT. The chain uses TRBV19 and TRBJ2-2; 7 bases fit TRBD2. From germline, CDR1 is LNHDA and CDR2 SQIVND (reference sequence). The length of the CDR3 is 14 residues. With 5 bases clipped from V and 8 bases from J, the junction kept 8 bases outside the gene matches.

The CDR3 region has the DNA TGCAGCGTAGAGGGTGCTGGGGCCAACGTCCTGACTTTC. Its translation is CSVEGAGANVLTF. This chain joins TRBV29-1 and TRBJ2-6; tentatively, D is TRBD2 (5 bases). The CDR3 is 13 amino acids. V gave up 6 bases and J gave up 2 bases, with 8 bases separating them. Germline lookup yields CDR1 SQVTM and CDR2 ANQGSEA. Filled out from reference TRBV29-1 and TRBJ2-6, the complete variable domain reads SAVISQKPSRDICQRGTSLTIQCQVDSQVTMMFWYRQQPGQSLTLIATANQGSEATYESGFVIDKFPISRPNLTFSTLTVSNMSPEDSSIYLCSVEGAGANVLTFGAGSRLTVL.

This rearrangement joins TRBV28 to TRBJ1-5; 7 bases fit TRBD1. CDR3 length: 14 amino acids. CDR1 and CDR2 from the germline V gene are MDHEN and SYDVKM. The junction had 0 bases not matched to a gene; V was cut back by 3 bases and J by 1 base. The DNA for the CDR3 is TGTGCCAGCAGTTTGGGACAGAGCAATCAGCCCCAGCATTTT. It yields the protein CASSLGQSNQPQHF.

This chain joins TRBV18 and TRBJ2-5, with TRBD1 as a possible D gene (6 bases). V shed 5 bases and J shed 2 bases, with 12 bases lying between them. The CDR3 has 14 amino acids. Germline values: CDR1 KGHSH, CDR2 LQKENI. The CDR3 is CASSNRALQETQYF. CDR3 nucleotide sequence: TGTGCCAGCTCAAACAGGGCGTTGCAAGAGACCCAGTACTTC.

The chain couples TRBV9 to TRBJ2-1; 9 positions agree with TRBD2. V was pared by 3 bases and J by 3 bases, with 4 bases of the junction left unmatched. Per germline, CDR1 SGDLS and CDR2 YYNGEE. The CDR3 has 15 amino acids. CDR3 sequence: CASSAQAGGYNEQFF. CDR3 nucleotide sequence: TGTGCCAGCAGCGCCCAAGCGGGAGGCTACAATGAGCAGTTCTTC.

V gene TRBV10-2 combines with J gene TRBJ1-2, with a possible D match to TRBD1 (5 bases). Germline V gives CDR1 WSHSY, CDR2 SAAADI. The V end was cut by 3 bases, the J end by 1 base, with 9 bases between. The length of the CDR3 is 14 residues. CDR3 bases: TGCGCCAGCAGTGAAAGGGGCCGTAACTATGGCTACACCTTC. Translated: CASSERGRNYGYTF.

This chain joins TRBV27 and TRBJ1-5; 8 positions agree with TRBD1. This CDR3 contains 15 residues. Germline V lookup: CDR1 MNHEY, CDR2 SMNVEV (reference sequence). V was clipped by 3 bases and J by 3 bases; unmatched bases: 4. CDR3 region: CASSFGQGPNQPQHF. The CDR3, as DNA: TGTGCCAGCAGTTTCGGACAGGGCCCCAATCAGCCCCAGCATTTT.

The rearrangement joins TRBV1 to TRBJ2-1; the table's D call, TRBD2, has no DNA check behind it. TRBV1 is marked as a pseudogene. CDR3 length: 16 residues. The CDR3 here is CTSSQGNQLAGNEQFF. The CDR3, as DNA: TGCACCAGCAGCCAAGGCAACCAACTAGCGGGCAATGAGCAGTTCTTC.

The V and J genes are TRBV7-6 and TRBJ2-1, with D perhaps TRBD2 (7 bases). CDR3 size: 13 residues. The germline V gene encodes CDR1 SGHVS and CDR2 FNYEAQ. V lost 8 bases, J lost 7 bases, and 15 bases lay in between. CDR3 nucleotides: TGTGCCAGCGGCGGAGGGGGGGGGAATGAGCAGTTCTTC. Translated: CASGGGGGNEQFF.

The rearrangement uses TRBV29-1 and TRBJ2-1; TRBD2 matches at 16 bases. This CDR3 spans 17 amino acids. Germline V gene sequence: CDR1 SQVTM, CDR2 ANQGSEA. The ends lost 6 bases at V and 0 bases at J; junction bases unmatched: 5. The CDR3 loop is CSVTGLAGGPSYNEQFF. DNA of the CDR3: TGCAGCGTCACGGGACTAGCGGGAGGGCCCTCCTACAATGAGCAGTTCTTC.

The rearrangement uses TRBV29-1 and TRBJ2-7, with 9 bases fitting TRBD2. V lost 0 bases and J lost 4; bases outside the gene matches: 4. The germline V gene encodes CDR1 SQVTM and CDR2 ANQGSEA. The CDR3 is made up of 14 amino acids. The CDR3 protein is CSVEEAGGSYEQYF. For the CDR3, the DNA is TGCAGCGTTGAAGAGGCGGGAGGGTCGTACGAGCAGTACTTC.

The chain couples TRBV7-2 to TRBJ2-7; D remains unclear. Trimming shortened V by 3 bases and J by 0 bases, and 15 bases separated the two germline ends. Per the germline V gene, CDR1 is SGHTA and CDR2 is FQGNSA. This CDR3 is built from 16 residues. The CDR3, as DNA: TGTGCCAGCAGCTTGGCGACGAGCGCTCTCTCCTACGAGCAGTACTTC. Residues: CASSLATSALSYEQYF.

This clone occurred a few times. CDR3 loop: CASSRQGEELFF. In nucleotides, the CDR3 is TGTGCCAGCAGCAGACAGGGCGAGGAGCTGTTTTTT. V is TRBV6-6 and J is TRBJ2-2; the match to TRBD1 covers 7 bases. Germline assignment: CDR1 MNHNY and CDR2 SVGAGI (reference sequence). This CDR3 contains 12 residues. With 6 bases clipped from V and 10 bases from J, the junction kept 5 bases outside the gene matches.